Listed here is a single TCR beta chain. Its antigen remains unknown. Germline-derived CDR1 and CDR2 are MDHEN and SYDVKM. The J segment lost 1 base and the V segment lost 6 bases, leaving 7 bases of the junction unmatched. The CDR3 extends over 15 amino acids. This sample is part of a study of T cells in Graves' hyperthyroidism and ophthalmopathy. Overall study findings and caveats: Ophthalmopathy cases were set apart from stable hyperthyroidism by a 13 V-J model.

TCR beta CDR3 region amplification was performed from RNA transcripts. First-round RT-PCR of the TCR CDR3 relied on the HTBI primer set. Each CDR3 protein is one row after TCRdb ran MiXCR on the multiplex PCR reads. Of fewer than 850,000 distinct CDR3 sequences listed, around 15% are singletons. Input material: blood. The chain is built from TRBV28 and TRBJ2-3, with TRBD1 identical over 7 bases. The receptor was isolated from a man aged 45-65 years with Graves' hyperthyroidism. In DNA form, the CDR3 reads TGTGCCAGCAGGCCACGAGGACAGGGCACAGATACGCAGTATTTT. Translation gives CASRPRGQGTDTQYF.